The T cell receptor (beta chain) under discussion was sequenced for a study of molecular identifiers for immune sequencing clone quantification. Listed TCR primers, together with previously described methods, were used for the bulk TCR libraries. TCRdb fed the PCR reads into MiXCR, producing one record per CDR3 protein. The sample consists of a few hundred thousand distinct CDR3 sequences, 25% of them appearing once. Trimming stripped 5 bases from V and 3 bases from J, with 13 bases between. The CDR3 totals 14 residues. The V gene's germline CDR1 is PRHDT and CDR2 FYEKMQ (reference sequence). This receptor was taken from a human donor in good health. Some libraries in this study had Jurkat cell RNA spiked in. The gene calls are TRBV13 and TRBJ2-5; no reliable D call. Sequenced sample: naive CD8+ T cells from blood, with Jurkat cell RNA spiked in. Subset described: FACS-sorted CD8+CD4-CCR7+CD45RA+ naive T cells. DNA of the CDR3: TGTGCCAGCAGCCCCCGGTTAGAAAAAGAGACCCAGTACTTC. Translated: CASSPRLEKETQYF.